This T cell receptor (beta chain) was identified in a study of beta chain features in type 1 diabetes. The wider study: The patients were much like the healthy donors in age, gender and cell yields. Study results and limitations: There was a possibility that cDNA sequencing over-represented cells with high TCR expression. A closer apparent resemblance between naive, central memory and Treg TCRB repertoires was seen in patients than in healthy donors.

Note on this clone: Its antigen is unidentified.

This CDR3 is built from 12 residues. Trimming cost V 5 bases and J 11 bases, with 15 bases left between them. Per germline, CDR1 SGHAT and CDR2 FQDESV (reference sequence). The investigators reverse transcribed all of the isolated RNA, so they sequenced expressed TCRB transcripts. Only in-frame clones appear in the TCRdb table, and some are missing; sequencing was by immunoSEQ multiplex PCR. This table has about 620,000 clones, roughly a sixth appearing once. The sample comprised naive CD4+ T cells from blood. This chain connects TRBV11-1 to TRBJ1-1, with D hard to call. The sequence was collected from a man between 18 and 35 years old in good health. The CDR3 is CASSPNLNMAFF. CDR3 coding DNA: TGTGCCAGCAGCCCGAACCTGAATATGGCTTTCTTT.